These 21 T cell receptor beta chains share one sample of origin, sequenced in a study of human T cells and chemical hapten exposure. The time point is: pre-sensitization, week 0. The treatment denotes: therapeutic diphenylcyclopropenone sensitization with weekly scalp DPC. TCRdb itself ran the RACE reads through MiXCR, one entry per CDR3 protein. The data contain 300,000 to 450,000 distinct CDR3 sequences, more than 4.5% of them singletons. The sequencing used whole blood, collected in connection with sensitization to the hapten diphenylcyclopropenone (DPC). These receptors all stem from a woman in her 50s with alopecia areata. Some clones in this sample may be carry-over from other donors' samples.

The chain recombines TRBV24-1 with TRBJ2-2; the match to TRBD2 covers 8 bases. V lost 2 bases, J lost 6 bases, and 7 bases stayed unmatched. Germline values: CDR1 KGHDR, CDR2 SFDVKD. The CDR3 extends over 16 amino acids. This CDR3 is CATSDSAAGVSGELFF. For the CDR3, the DNA is TGTGCCACCAGTGATTCGGCAGCGGGAGTTTCCGGGGAGCTGTTTTTT.

Turning to this clonotype: A much more abundant neighbour one base away suggests this may be a read error. V gene TRBV4-3 combines with J gene TRBJ2-3, with TRBD2 as a possible D gene (5 bases). Germline values: CDR1 LGHNA, CDR2 YSLEER. This CDR3 is built from 14 residues. V shed 0 bases and J shed 3 bases, with 7 bases lying between them. CDR3 sequence: CASSQDRETDTQYF. As DNA, the CDR3 is TGCGCCAGCAGCCAAGATCGGGAAACAGATACGCAGTATTTT.

This clonotype was observed a handful of times. This chain uses TRBV6-5 with TRBJ2-7; 7 bases fit TRBD2. J gave up 2 bases and V 4 bases, and 5 bases lay outside the gene matches. This CDR3 contains 14 residues. Germline CDR1 and CDR2: MNHEY and SVGAGI. The CDR3 DNA reads TGTGCCAGCAGTTTTAGCGGGCGAGCCTACGAGCAGTACTTC. Protein sequence: CASSFSGRAYEQYF.

For this clonotype: The germline gene is not matched at one end of the junction; a read error may be the cause. The rearrangement links TRBV7-2 to TRBJ2-3, with 9 bases lining up with TRBD2. The CDR3 spans 15 residues. CDR1 is SGHTA, CDR2 FQGNSA, per germline. DNA for the CDR3: TGTGCCAGCAGCTTAGGAGCGGGGGGCACAGATACGCAGTCTTTT. Translated, it gives CASSLGAGGTDTQSF.

In this sample, this clonotype turned up many times. The genes are TRBV6-2 or TRBV6-3 and TRBJ2-3; D not certain. Trimming left V 2 bases short and J 0 bases short, with 9 bases between. The germline gives CDR1 MNHEY, CDR2 SVGEGT. This CDR3 has 15 amino acids. The CDR3 DNA reads TGTGCCAGCAGTTACCCTGTATTTAGCACAGATACGCAGTATTTT. This translates into CASSYPVFSTDTQYF.

The sample holds a few counts of this clonotype. This CDR3 is CAIPLLDTQYF. CDR3 nucleotide sequence: TGTGCCATCCCCTTATTAGATACGCAGTATTTT. The chain links TRBV7-9 to TRBJ2-3; D uncertain. Trimming removed 10 bases from V and 5 bases from J, with 10 bases in between. Per the germline V gene, CDR1 is SEHNR and CDR2 is FQNEAQ (reference sequence). The CDR3 length is 11 residues.

The chain carries TRBV25-1 and TRBJ2-3, with 8 nucleotides matching TRBD1. V lost 3 bases and J lost 6; bases outside the gene matches: 8. The CDR3 contains 15 residues. Germline V CDR1 and CDR2: MGHDK, SYGVNS. The DNA of the CDR3 is TGTGCCAGCAGTGACGACCAGGGGGCGGGGGATACGCAGTATTTT. Translated: CASSDDQGAGDTQYF.

With regard to this clonotype: This may arise from a read error, as a much more abundant clone is one base away. The V call is TRBV10-2, the J call TRBJ2-4; weak D call: TRBD2 (6 bases). V lost 8 bases to trimming and J lost 5 bases, with 10 bases between them. The CDR3 consists of 12 residues. The germline V gene encodes CDR1 WSHSY and CDR2 SAAADI. DNA for the CDR3: TGCGCCAGCCGGGAGCAGGAAAACATTCAGTACTTC. Translating it yields CASREQENIQYF.

On this clonotype itself: A much more abundant neighbour one base away suggests this may be a read error. V usage is TRBV5-1 and J usage is TRBJ2-3; either TRBD1 or TRBD2 may supply D (5 bases each). Germline CDR1 and CDR2: SGHRS and YFSETQ. The CDR3 has 15 residues. The CDR3 DNA reads TGCGCCAGCAGCTTGGCCGGAGCGGACACATATACGCAGTATTTT. This codes for CASSLAGADTYTQYF.

This clonotype appeared a few times. The chain has TRBV28 and TRBJ2-3, with 7 bases identical to TRBD1. CDR1 is MDHEN, CDR2 SYDVKM, per germline. This CDR3 has 14 residues. V lost 4 bases, J lost 4 bases, and 5 bases stayed unmatched. CDR3 nucleotides: TGTGCCAGCAGTTCGGGACAGTCTCCAGATACGCAGTATTTT. The encoded protein is CASSSGQSPDTQYF.

There are many counts of this clonotype. The V gene is TRBV5-1, the J gene TRBJ1-1; D may be TRBD1 (5 bases). There are 13 residues in the CDR3. The germline V gene has CDR1 SGHRS and CDR2 YFSETQ. V was trimmed by 0 bases and J by 3 bases, leaving 6 bases between them. The CDR3 nucleotides read TGCGCCAGCAGCTTGGCCAGGGACACTGAAGCTTTCTTT. It codes for CASSLARDTEAFF.

This clonotype was observed many times. The chain employs TRBV20-1 and TRBJ2-3, with D perhaps given as TRBD1 or TRBD2 (5 bases each). The CDR3 is 16 residues long. The V end was cut by 0 bases, the J end by 0 bases, with 13 bases between. Germline V gene data show CDR1 as DFQATT and CDR2 as SNEGSKA (reference sequence). The CDR3 nucleotides are TGCAGTGCTAGAGATCCCGATGGGGGTAGCACAGATACGCAGTATTTT. Its protein product is CSARDPDGGSTDTQYF.

This clonotype was picked up many times. The V call is TRBV13, the J call TRBJ2-4; 8 nucleotides agree with TRBD1. The germline V gene has CDR1 PRHDT and CDR2 FYEKMQ (reference sequence). J was trimmed by 9 bases and V by 5 bases; bases with no gene match: 9. The CDR3 has 14 amino acids. In DNA, the CDR3 is TGTGCCAGCAGCCCACCCCAGGGGGCTGTCATTCAGTACTTC. Residues: CASSPPQGAVIQYF.

This clonotype was counted only a few times. V usage is TRBV18 and J usage is TRBJ1-5, with D unresolved. Germline V gene lookup returns CDR1 KGHSH and CDR2 LQKENI. V dropped 3 bases and J dropped 2 bases, with 17 bases sitting between them. This CDR3 region has 17 residues. CDR3 amino acids: CASSPSPRPGGNQPQHF. Written as DNA, the CDR3 is TGTGCCAGCTCACCGTCTCCCCGTCCTGGGGGCAATCAGCCCCAGCATTTT.

This chain's CDR3 is CASSQAAGQGAHEQYF. Here the CDR3 DNA reads TGTGCCAGCAGCCAAGCCGCAGGACAGGGTGCCCACGAGCAGTACTTC. The gene calls are TRBV4-2 and TRBJ2-7, with 8 nucleotides matching TRBD1. J gave up 5 bases and V 1 base, and 10 bases lay outside the gene matches. The CDR3 length is 16 residues. Looked up from germline, CDR1 is LGHNA and CDR2 is YNFKEQ.

This clonotype was observed at least ten times. This chain connects TRBV6-1 to TRBJ2-5, with TRBD1 matching over 9 bases. V gave up 7 bases and J gave up 6 bases; unmatched junction bases: 6. The CDR3 runs 13 residues. The V gene's germline CDR1 is MNHNS and CDR2 SASEGT. This CDR3 is CASTPDRGQTQYF. In nucleotides, the CDR3 is TGTGCCAGCACTCCGGACAGGGGACAGACCCAGTACTTC.

This clonotype has at least ten counts. The chain is built from TRBV7-2 and TRBJ2-3; 12 bases are a match to TRBD2. Unmatched junction bases numbered 8, after V lost 5 bases and J lost 5 bases. The CDR3 runs 16 residues. The germline gives CDR1 SGHTA, CDR2 FQGNSA. The CDR3 DNA is TGTGCCAGCAGCCTCCGACTAGCGGGGGCGGAAGATACGCAGTATTTT. Translated, it gives CASSLRLAGAEDTQYF. The complete variable domain, with remaining parts taken from reference TRBV7-2 and TRBJ2-3, reads GAGVSQSPSNKVTEKGKDVELRCDPISGHTALYWYRQSLGQGLEFLIYFQGNSAPDKSGLPSDRFSAERTGGSVSTLTIQRTQQEDSAVYLCASSLRLAGAEDTQYFGPGTRLTVL.

Ten or more counts support this clonotype. The chain joins TRBV30 to TRBJ2-4; 7 nucleotides align to TRBD1. CDR3 length equals 12 residues. Losses at the gene ends were 3 bases for V and 6 bases for J; bases not matched to a gene: 2. Germline CDR1 reads GTSNPN; CDR2 reads SVGIG (reference sequence). CDR3 sequence reads: CAWSSGGNIQYF. The CDR3 region has the DNA TGTGCCTGGAGCTCAGGGGGAAACATTCAGTACTTC.

This clonotype was seen ten or more times. The chain has TRBV7-9 and TRBJ2-3; D possibly corresponds to TRBD1 (5 bases). Germline lookup yields CDR1 SEHNR and CDR2 FQNEAQ (reference sequence). V was shortened by 3 bases and J by 3 bases, with 10 bases between the two germline ends. CDR3 length equals 14 residues. CDR3 coding DNA: TGTGCCAGCAGCTTGGTCTCAGGGACAGATACGCAGTATTTT. Amino acid sequence: CASSLVSGTDTQYF.

This clonotype showed up many times. The chain has TRBV7-3 and TRBJ1-1; D ambiguous. From germline, CDR1 is SGHTA and CDR2 FQGTGA. The CDR3 has 13 amino acids. V lost 4 bases and J 5 bases, leaving 11 bases between the germline ends. The CDR3 nucleotides read TGTGCCAGCAGCTCAGGCCATGGGACTGAAGCTTTCTTT. Amino acids: CASSSGHGTEAFF.

This clonotype was counted between two and nine times. The chain couples TRBV11-1 to TRBJ2-7; no firm D call. CDR3 size: 13 residues. V lost 1 base to trimming and J lost 4 bases, with 8 bases between them. CDR1 SGHAT and CDR2 FQDESV come from the germline V gene (reference sequence). Here the CDR3 reads CASSLVDGYEQYF. CDR3 sequence (DNA): TGTGCCAGCAGCTTAGTGGACGGGTACGAGCAGTACTTC.